This paragraph reports one T cell receptor (beta chain). The antigen this receptor binds is unknown. Per-base qualities were not stored, and no clone one base away is much larger. Libraries were built with 5' RACE. Sequencer: Illumina HiSeq 2500. The second PCR ran for about 6 to 12 cycles and used a J-beta primer mix along with a sample-barcoded 5' primer. Each TCR beta cDNA molecule received a unique molecular identifier from a template-switch 5' adaptor carrying 12 random nucleotides. Each sample yielded at least 3 million CDR3-containing paired-end reads. All of the RNA was converted into first-strand cDNA using the Mint cDNA synthesis kit, with a TRBC-specific oligonucleotide serving as the primer. All cDNA was treated with uracil-DNA glycosylase and then went through a first 18-cycle PCR with the universal primers M1SS and BC2_uni_R. Concerning the study's data processing: For normalization, 1 million high-quality reads were randomly selected from each sample, with every read carrying a distinct molecular identifier. Reads with shared molecular identifiers were discarded instead of being binned into consensus sequences. MiTCR, with a Q25 quality threshold and the strictest error-elimination algorithm, was used for CDR3 identification, clonotype clustering and error correction. Lower-bound total TCR beta diversity was estimated with a nonparametric unseen species model using Euler transformation. In TCRdb, the public reads were trimmed at Q25 with fastp and aligned with MiXCR, with productive beta chains retained. Records with the same CDR3 protein are collapsed into one entry carrying the most frequent genes and DNA. The V and J calls were determined by TCRdb, not by the authors. The sample table records 1.5 million to 2 million distinct CDR3 sequences; around 48% of these occur just once. Less than 2.5% of the sample is held by the ten biggest clonotypes.

The 40 or so donors, aged 6 to 90 years, were systemically healthy Caucasian individuals from Russia. Around 10 milliliters of peripheral blood were drawn from each donor into EDTA-treated Vacutainer tubes. Ficoll-Paque density-gradient centrifugation was used to isolate PBMCs, with at least 7 million per sample. Trizol reagent was used to extract total RNA from PBMCs, with at least 5 micrograms per sample. For every donor, an aliquot of PBMCs went through flow cytometry to measure the percentages of naive CD45RAhigh/CD27high T cells. The entry originates in a study of blood T cells in healthy people across ages (dated by TCRdb to about 2015). With respect to the entire study: Template switching captured roughly one uniquely barcoded TCR beta cDNA molecule per two T cells in model experiments. To avoid experimental bias, donors of different ages were randomly spread across the sequencing lanes. The study measured age-related changes in TCR beta repertoire diversity using deep sequencing normalized with unique cDNA molecular identifiers. Donors were grouped into four age groups: young (average approximately 16 years), middle-aged (around 39), aged (about 59) and long-lived (approximately 75). The study analyzed two additional independent replicas of 1 million unique cDNA reads from the same blood draw for two donors, one aged 18 to 30 and one aged 80 or older. Overall study outcomes, separate from this receptor: The percentage of naive T cells measured by flow cytometry correlated strongly with observed TCR beta diversity. As age increased, observed TCR beta diversity per million T cells dropped in a roughly linear way, and a significant reduction was already evident by age 40. Because donor CMV infection status was unknown, age-related changes in expanded clonotypes were potentially confounded. The long-lived group showed more naive CD4+ T cells, fewer expanded clones and increased TCR diversity than the aged group, suggesting age selection. Estimates of total diversity based on one million sequenced T cells were considered lower bounds and underestimates. Because profiling used bulk unsorted PBMCs, naive and antigen-experienced compartments could not be compared conclusively.

The germline V gene (reference sequence) yields DFQATT for CDR1 and SNEGSKA for CDR2. CDR3 length: 16 amino acids, cysteine to phenylalanine. The CDR3 DNA has 48 bases and is translated from base 1. The V end gives up 6 bases and the J end 2 bases, leaving 9 bases in the junction not matched to a gene. The sample consisted of blood. The clonotype comes from a woman in her forties in good health. The rearrangement joined TRBV20-1 to TRBJ2-3, with TRBD2 identical over 12 junction bases. The CDR3 region reads CSATPGLAGLTDTQYF. The DNA sequence is given as TGCAGTGCAACTCCGGGACTAGCGGGTCTCACAGATACGCAGTATTTT.